A single sample is the source of the 24 T cell receptor beta chains below, sequenced in a study of technical replicates of blood from a handful of donors. Only in-frame clones appear in the TCRdb table, and some are missing; sequencing was by immunoSEQ multiplex PCR. The sample shows about 62,000 clones, over 75% of them seen only once. The sample taken for sequencing was PBMCs. The receptor source for this set is a human donor in good health. Some clones in this sample may be carry-over from other donors' samples.

This sequence joins TRBV6-1 and TRBJ1-5, with 8 bases identical to TRBD1. Germline V lookup: CDR1 MNHNS, CDR2 SASEGT. Trimming removed 6 bases from V and 2 bases from J; junction bases left unmatched: 6. The CDR3 extends over 15 amino acids. CDR3 amino acids: CASSGGTGGNQPQHF. The CDR3 DNA is TGTGCCAGCAGCGGCGGGACAGGAGGCAATCAGCCCCAGCATTTT.

The chain couples TRBV6-1 to TRBJ1-2, with 12 bases lining up with TRBD1. Germline CDR1 and CDR2: MNHNS and SASEGT. Trimming removed 3 bases from V and 7 bases from J; junction bases left unmatched: 6. The CDR3 runs 15 residues. For the CDR3, the DNA is TGTGCCAGCAGTGACTGGGACAGGGGGCAGTTTGGCTACACCTTC. It yields the protein CASSDWDRGQFGYTF.

This chain joins TRBV21-1 and TRBJ2-7; TRBD2, as called in the table, went unchecked against the DNA. TRBV21-1 is a pseudogene locus. This CDR3 region has 12 residues. CDR3 nucleotides: TGTGCCAGCAGGAAGTGGGGGGGGGAGCAGTACTTC. This codes for CASRKWGGEQYF.

The rearrangement joins TRBV7-9 to TRBJ2-3, with TRBD2 matching 8 bases. The germline CDR1 and CDR2 sequences are SEHNR and FQNEAQ (reference sequence). The CDR3 contains 15 residues. Unmatched junction bases numbered 6, after V lost 5 bases and J lost 2 bases. The CDR3 region has the DNA TGTGCCAGCAGCAGGCGGGGGGCGGACACAGATACGCAGTATTTT. It yields the protein CASSRRGADTDTQYF.

CDR3 coding DNA: TGTGCCACCAGCAGAGATCGGGGACTAGCGGGGGGCTCCTACAATGAGCAGTTCTTC. This translates into CATSRDRGLAGGSYNEQFF. The chain employs TRBV15 and TRBJ2-1; 15 bases are shared with TRBD2. The junction had 3 bases not matched to a gene; V was cut back by 0 bases and J by 0 bases. The CDR3 totals 19 residues. Germline V gene sequence: CDR1 LNHNV, CDR2 YYDKDF (reference sequence).

The V gene is TRBV9, the J gene TRBJ1-4; D gene uncertain. V was cut by 4 bases and J by 10 bases, with 17 bases left in between. The CDR3 is 14 amino acids. Germline CDR1 SGDLS, CDR2 YYNGEE. CDR3 residues: CASSPVEGSGKLFF. CDR3 nucleotide sequence: TGTGCCAGCAGCCCGGTGGAGGGCTCAGGAAAACTGTTTTTT.

This chain connects TRBV7-9 to TRBJ1-4, with 8 bases lining up with TRBD1. J lost 5 bases, V lost 5 bases, and 7 bases had no gene match. The CDR3 consists of 15 residues. Germline V gene lookup returns CDR1 SEHNR and CDR2 FQNEAQ (reference sequence). For the CDR3, the DNA is TGTGCCAGCAGCCACGGACAGGGTTGGAATGAAAAACTGTTTTTT. Encoded protein: CASSHGQGWNEKLFF.

The chain combines TRBV18 with TRBJ1-2, with TRBD1 as a possible D gene (6 bases). Looked up from germline, CDR1 is KGHSH and CDR2 is LQKENI. V lost 4 bases and J 0 bases, leaving 15 bases between the germline ends. This CDR3 is 16 amino acids long. The DNA for the CDR3 is TGTGCCAGCTCACGGGGAACAGGGAACGCTAACTATGGCTACACCTTC. Translated: CASSRGTGNANYGYTF.

This clone was found once. J is TRBJ2-2 and V is TRBV19, with a weak D call TRBD1 (6 bases). V lost 8 bases, J lost 8 bases, and 12 bases lay in between. This CDR3 region has 12 residues. Germline-derived CDR1 and CDR2 are LNHDA and SQIVND (reference sequence). CDR3 DNA: TGTGCCAGTTCAGGGGTCTGGGGGGAGCTGTTTTTT. Residues: CASSGVWGELFF.

The chain uses TRBV7-9 and TRBJ1-4; possibly TRBD1 for D (6 bases). V was trimmed by 5 bases and J by 7 bases, leaving 17 bases between them. The CDR3 extends over 15 amino acids. Germline loops: CDR1 SEHNR, CDR2 FQNEAQ (reference sequence). This chain's CDR3 is CASSHQGPDLEKLFF. The CDR3 region has the DNA TGTGCCAGCAGCCATCAGGGGCCCGATCTTGAAAAACTGTTTTTT.

The CDR3 loop is CASSTRTAETQYF. The CDR3 region has the DNA TGTGCCAGTAGTACGCGGACAGCAGAGACCCAGTACTTC. V and J are TRBV19 and TRBJ2-5; D possibly corresponds to TRBD1 (6 bases). Trimming cost V 4 bases and J 4 bases, with 10 bases left between them. This CDR3 has 13 residues. The germline V gene has CDR1 LNHDA and CDR2 SQIVND (reference sequence). The whole variable domain, remainder taken from reference TRBV19 and TRBJ2-5, is DGGITQSPKYLFRKEGQNVTLSCEQNLNHDAMYWYRQDPGQGLRLIYYSQIVNDFQKGDIAEGYSVSREKKESFPLTVTSAQKNPTAFYLCASSTRTAETQYFGPGTRLLVL.

V gene TRBV5-1 combines with J gene TRBJ2-1; TRBD1 aligns across 7 bases. Trimming at V came to 5 bases and at J to 0 bases, leaving 20 bases not matched to a gene. Per the germline V gene, CDR1 is SGHRS and CDR2 is YFSETQ. The CDR3 contains 20 residues. DNA of the CDR3: TGCGCCAGCAGACATACAGGGGTGAGGGATTTCCGGAGCTCCTACAATGAGCAGTTCTTC. Protein sequence: CASRHTGVRDFRSSYNEQFF. Supplemented by reference TRBV5-1 and TRBJ2-1, the full variable domain reads KAGVTQTPRYLIKTRGQQVTLSCSPISGHRSVSWYQQTPGQGLQFLFEYFSETQRNKGNFPGRFSGRQFSNSRSEMNVSTLELGDSALYLCASRHTGVRDFRSSYNEQFFGPGTRLTVL.

This chain links TRBV5-1 with TRBJ2-7, with 8 bases fitting TRBD1. This CDR3 has 17 amino acids. Germline V gene lookup returns CDR1 SGHRS and CDR2 YFSETQ. The V and J ends lost 4 bases and 5 bases, in that order; junction bases with no gene match: 17. CDR3 region: CASSLEGWRTGFNEQYF. The CDR3 DNA reads TGCGCCAGCAGCCTGGAGGGGTGGAGGACAGGGTTCAACGAGCAGTACTTC.

Comment on this clone: The same CDR3 also results from other DNA sequences found in this sample. The chain recombines TRBV9 with TRBJ2-7; 12 bases match TRBD2. The germline V gene encodes CDR1 SGDLS and CDR2 YYNGEE. After removal of 4 bases from V and 4 bases from J, the junction contained 6 bases not matched to a gene. This CDR3 contains 15 residues. The CDR3 region is CASSPRLAGVYEQYF. In nucleotides, the CDR3 is TGTGCCAGCAGCCCCAGACTAGCGGGAGTTTACGAGCAGTACTTC.

V and J are TRBV19 and TRBJ1-5; 8 bases are shared with TRBD1. Germline V gene data show CDR1 as LNHDA and CDR2 as SQIVND (reference sequence). V dropped 5 bases and J dropped 6; count of bases not matched to a gene: 9. This CDR3 comprises 15 residues. The CDR3 is CASSSRTGWSQPQHF. The CDR3 DNA is TGTGCCAGTAGTTCCCGGACAGGGTGGAGTCAGCCCCAGCATTTT.

A note on this clone: This specimen includes other DNA sequences encoding the same CDR3. J is TRBJ1-1 and V is TRBV6-5, with TRBD1 matching over 9 bases. CDR3 length equals 15 residues. From germline, CDR1 is MNHEY and CDR2 SVGAGI. V was pared by 0 bases and J by 3 bases, with 2 bases of the junction left unmatched. The CDR3 reads CASSYSGTGYTEAFF. The CDR3, as DNA: TGTGCCAGCAGTTACTCGGGGACAGGGTACACTGAAGCTTTCTTT.

This chain joins TRBV5-6 and TRBJ1-1, with D uncertain. In germline, CDR1 is SGHDT, CDR2 YYEEEE. Trimming took off 4 bases at V and 6 bases at J, with 13 bases between the two ends. The CDR3 is 13 amino acids. CDR3 DNA: TGTGCCAGCAGCACCGGTGGAGCTGCTGAAGCTTTCTTT. Protein sequence: CASSTGGAAEAFF.

The chain couples TRBV4-3 to TRBJ2-3; D ambiguous. The length of the CDR3 is 14 residues. Germline V gene lookup returns CDR1 LGHNA and CDR2 YSLEER. V lost 0 bases to trimming and J lost 2 bases, with 6 bases between them. The CDR3 DNA is TGCGCCAGCAGCCAAGATCTATACACAGATACGCAGTATTTT. As protein: CASSQDLYTDTQYF.

This clone was counted between two and nine times. The CDR3 protein is CAWSWRRDYEQYF. Here the CDR3 DNA reads TGTGCCTGGAGTTGGCGGAGAGACTACGAGCAGTACTTC. V and J are TRBV30 and TRBJ2-7; no reliable D call. The CDR3 sequence is 13 residues long. CDR1 GTSNPN and CDR2 SVGIG come from the germline V gene (reference sequence). Trimming pared 2 bases from V and 3 bases from J, leaving 11 bases between.

This clone has only a few counts. V usage is TRBV14 and J usage is TRBJ2-7, with TRBD1 matching 8 bases. The trim removed 3 bases at V and 0 bases at J, leaving 10 bases unmatched. The CDR3 consists of 17 residues. Germline V lookup: CDR1 SGHDN, CDR2 FVKESK. The CDR3 is CASSHPGQGASSYEQYF. In DNA form, the CDR3 reads TGTGCCAGCAGCCACCCGGGGCAGGGGGCTAGCTCCTACGAGCAGTACTTC. Full variable domain (outside the CDR3, taken from reference TRBV14 and TRBJ2-7): EAGVTQFPSHSVIEKGQTVTLRCDPISGHDNLYWYRRVMGKEIKFLLHFVKESKQDESGMPNNRFLAERTGGTYSTLKVQPAELEDSGVYFCASSHPGQGASSYEQYFGPGTRLTVT.

V usage is TRBV4-3 and J usage is TRBJ1-4; the match to TRBD1 covers 9 bases. V trimming: 0 bases; J trimming: 7 bases; junction bases outside the gene matches: 12. The germline V gene has CDR1 LGHNA and CDR2 YSLEER. The CDR3 has 18 amino acids. CDR3 DNA sequence: TGCGCCAGCAGCCAAGATCTCTCGGAGACAGGGGGGGGTGAAAAACTGTTTTTT. Translated, it gives CASSQDLSETGGGEKLFF.

This clone was seen only a few times. The gene calls are TRBV5-1 and TRBJ2-1, with D perhaps matching TRBD1 (5 bases). Trimming cost V 6 bases and J 4 bases, with 14 bases left between them. There are 14 residues in the CDR3. CDR1 and CDR2 from the germline V gene are SGHRS and YFSETQ. CDR3 bases: TGCGCCAGCACCCCGGTAGGGGCTTACAATGAGCAGTTCTTC. Encoded protein: CASTPVGAYNEQFF.

The genes are TRBV5-1 and TRBJ2-2; a possible D gene is TRBD2 (6 bases). CDR1 and CDR2 from the germline V gene are SGHRS and YFSETQ. The CDR3 consists of 15 residues. Trimming pared 4 bases from V and 4 bases from J, leaving 14 bases between. The CDR3 reads CASSLQTGVTGELFF. CDR3 DNA sequence: TGCGCCAGCAGCCTTCAAACGGGAGTCACCGGGGAGCTGTTTTTT.

The chain carries TRBV6-6 and TRBJ2-7, with a possible D match to TRBD1 (6 bases). This CDR3 is 15 amino acids long. Trimming pared 6 bases from V and 3 bases from J, leaving 18 bases between. The germline V gene encodes CDR1 MNHNY and CDR2 SVGAGI (reference sequence). CDR3 nucleotides: TGTGCCAGCAGCAAGGGGGACATCCGACTCTACGAGCAGTACTTC. This encodes CASSKGDIRLYEQYF.